A single sample is the source of the 13 T cell receptor beta chains below, sequenced in a study of OX40 agonist ivuxolimab in advanced cancers. Measured with immunoSEQ multiplex PCR; TCRdb has only the in-frame clones, and not every one. The sample has about 150,000 clones, approximately 94% seen once. The sequences come from CD4+ or CD8+ T cells sorted from blood, collected in a trial of the OX40 agonist ivuxolimab. Receptor source: an adult with an advanced solid tumor such as melanoma, head and neck, liver or kidney cancer.

This rearrangement joins TRBV5-6 to TRBJ2-6, with D possibly being TRBD2 (5 bases). The CDR3 length is 16 residues. V shed 1 base and J shed 3 bases, with 11 bases lying between them. The germline V gene encodes CDR1 SGHDT and CDR2 YYEEEE. This chain's CDR3 is CASSLSGPGGANVLTF. In nucleotides, the CDR3 is TGTGCCAGCAGCTTGAGCGGACCTGGTGGGGCCAACGTCCTGACTTTC.

The V and J genes are TRBV20-1 and TRBJ2-3; D gene uncertain. The CDR3 length is 10 residues. Germline CDR1 DFQATT, CDR2 SNEGSKA (reference sequence). With 6 bases removed from V and 3 bases from J, the gap between germline ends came to 4 bases. CDR3 protein: CSAWTDTQYF. Written as DNA, the CDR3 is TGCAGTGCCTGGACAGATACGCAGTATTTT.

The V and J genes are TRBV7-2 and TRBJ1-2; unclear D gene. This CDR3 is built from 13 residues. CDR1 is SGHTA and CDR2 is FQGNSA in the germline V gene. V lost 2 bases to trimming and J lost 1 base, with 5 bases between them. The CDR3 DNA reads TGTGCCAGCAGCTTAAGCATTAACTATGGCTACACCTTC. Translation gives CASSLSINYGYTF.

The chain has TRBV6-1 and TRBJ2-3; 7 bases line up with TRBD2. The CDR3 has 15 residues. The V segment lost 5 bases and the J segment 0 bases; nucleotides outside the gene matches: 5. CDR1 MNHNS and CDR2 SASEGT come from the germline V gene. CDR3 sequence reads: CASSFSSGSTDTQYF. The CDR3 region has the DNA TGTGCCAGCAGTTTCAGTAGCGGGAGCACAGATACGCAGTATTTT.

This clone appeared a few times. The chain has TRBV6-6 and TRBJ1-2; D not certain. The CDR3 covers 13 residues. Germline CDR1 and CDR2: MNHNY and SVGAGI (reference sequence). V was clipped by 5 bases and J by 5 bases, with 12 bases between them. CDR3: CASSPGLIYGYTF. The CDR3, as DNA: TGTGCCAGCAGTCCCGGCCTCATATATGGCTACACCTTC.

The V and J genes are TRBV28 and TRBJ1-1; 12 nucleotides line up with TRBD1. The CDR3 totals 16 residues. Unmatched junction bases numbered 11, after V lost 7 bases and J lost 5 bases. The germline V gene has CDR1 MDHEN and CDR2 SYDVKM. CDR3 loop: CASTSPGTGGRTEAFF. Here the CDR3 DNA reads TGTGCCAGCACCTCTCCGGGGACAGGGGGCCGGACTGAAGCTTTCTTT.

The chain uses TRBV7-2 and TRBJ2-2; 9 nucleotides match TRBD2. This CDR3 comprises 15 residues. With 8 bases clipped from V and 10 bases from J, the junction kept 14 bases outside the gene matches. Germline V lookup: CDR1 SGHTA, CDR2 FQGNSA. As DNA, the CDR3 is TGTGCCAGCTATCCGGTGGTAGCGGGAGATAAGGAGCTGTTTTTT. Translated: CASYPVVAGDKELFF.

The V and J genes are TRBV6-5 and TRBJ2-1; D remains unclear. Trimming removed 2 bases from V and 7 bases from J, with 12 bases in between. The CDR3 spans 14 residues. Germline assignment: CDR1 MNHEY and CDR2 SVGAGI. CDR3 nucleotides: TGTGCCAGCAGTTACGTCGGCCCTAGGAATGAGCAGTTCTTC. Its translation is CASSYVGPRNEQFF.

This clone was seen just once. The chain couples TRBV27 to TRBJ2-4; 8 nucleotides line up with TRBD1. The V segment lost 1 base and the J segment 8 bases; nucleotides outside the gene matches: 10. Germline V lookup: CDR1 MNHEY, CDR2 SMNVEV (reference sequence). This CDR3 is built from 16 residues. The CDR3 is CASSLWGTGLLDIQYF. Here the CDR3 DNA reads TGTGCCAGCAGTTTATGGGGGACAGGCCTTTTAGACATTCAGTACTTC.

The CDR3 DNA reads as TGTGCCAGCAGCTTGACCGAACAAGAGACCCAGTACTTC. Translation gives CASSLTEQETQYF. V usage is TRBV5-4 and J usage is TRBJ2-5; D remains unclear. The V gene lost 1 base and the J gene lost 2 bases, with 6 bases spanning the gap. In germline, CDR1 is SGHNT, CDR2 YYREEE (reference sequence). This CDR3 comprises 13 residues.

This sequence joins TRBV27 and TRBJ2-7, with D perhaps TRBD2 (6 bases). From germline, CDR1 is MNHEY and CDR2 SMNVEV (reference sequence). CDR3 length equals 15 residues. V was pared by 5 bases and J by 5 bases, with 19 bases between. The DNA of the CDR3 is TGTGCCAGCAGTGCAAGGTTCGCGGGGCGGAACGAGCAGTACTTC. This gives the protein CASSARFAGRNEQYF.

CDR3 residues: CASSYLEGPQHF. The CDR3 DNA reads TGTGCCAGCAGCTATCTGGAGGGGCCCCAGCATTTT. The rearrangement links TRBV7-9 to TRBJ1-5; D is ambiguous. Germline CDR1 and CDR2: SEHNR and FQNEAQ (reference sequence). The CDR3 is made up of 12 amino acids. V lost 4 bases to trimming and J lost 9 bases, with 10 bases between them.

The rearrangement links TRBV6-6 to TRBJ1-1, with D possibly TRBD1 on 5 matching bases. V gave up 4 bases and J gave up 0 bases, with 9 bases separating them. The germline V gene has CDR1 MNHNY and CDR2 SVGAGI (reference sequence). The CDR3 totals 14 residues. The CDR3 protein is CASSLGRLNTEAFF. The DNA for the CDR3 is TGTGCCAGCAGTTTGGGACGGCTGAACACTGAAGCTTTCTTT.